This record covers a single TCR beta chain. Generated by immunoSEQ multiplex PCR, the TCRdb table keeps only in-frame clones and is missing some. The repertoire holds tens of thousands of clones, with approximately 90% as singletons. These data are taken from a study of T cell changes during pregnancy in multiple sclerosis. This CDR3 comprises 16 residues. V was pared by 0 bases and J by 0 bases, with 9 bases between. Per germline, CDR1 MNHEY and CDR2 SVGAGI. The clonotype originates from a female donor with multiple sclerosis, enrolled in a pregnancy study. The sample in question was peripheral blood, obtained before pregnancy. The chain recombines TRBV6-5 with TRBJ1-3, with a weak D call TRBD1 (5 bases). CDR3 bases: TGTGCCAGCAGTTACTCGGACAAGTACTCTGGAAACACCATATATTTT. Its translation: CASSYSDKYSGNTIYF.